Each of the 16 T cell receptor beta chains below was sequenced from the same sample in a study of blood T cell repertoires in COVID-19. Generated by immunoSEQ multiplex PCR, the TCRdb table keeps only in-frame clones and is missing some. Of more than 100,000 clones in the sample, around 85% are singletons; the top ten hold approximately 17%. Input material: peripheral blood. These TCRs come from a woman older than 75 with acute or convalescent COVID-19.

This clone was counted only a few times. This chain links TRBV4-1 with TRBJ1-3, with TRBD1 matching over 8 bases. Germline V CDR1 and CDR2: MGHRA, YSYEKL. V lost 1 base, J lost 0 bases, and 5 bases stayed unmatched. This CDR3 is built from 17 residues. This CDR3 reads CASSQVATGASGNTIYF. CDR3 bases: TGCGCCAGCAGCCAAGTTGCGACAGGGGCCTCTGGAAACACCATATATTTT.

The V and J genes are TRBV15 and TRBJ2-1; a possible D gene is TRBD1 (6 bases). The germline V gene has CDR1 LNHNV and CDR2 YYDKDF (reference sequence). The CDR3 runs 15 residues. V shed 0 bases and J shed 5 bases, with 11 bases lying between them. The CDR3 coding sequence is TGTGCCACCAGCAGAGATTTTAGGGGGAACAATGAGCAGTTCTTC. Translation gives CATSRDFRGNNEQFF.

The chain couples TRBV6-4 to TRBJ2-7, with TRBD1 identical over 7 bases. The V gene end was trimmed by 7 bases and the J gene end by 3 bases; junction bases not matched to a gene: 6. This CDR3 is 13 amino acids long. Germline CDR1 and CDR2: MRHNA and SNTAGT. The CDR3 loop reads CASKGQAIYEQYF. The CDR3 bases are TGTGCCAGCAAAGGACAGGCGATCTACGAGCAGTACTTC.

The chain employs TRBV7-2 and TRBJ2-7; TRBD2 matches at 8 bases. The germline V gene has CDR1 SGHTA and CDR2 FQGNSA. V was clipped by 6 bases and J by 7 bases; unmatched bases: 17. CDR3 length: 16 residues. CDR3 coding DNA: TGTGCCAGCAGACTCCTACCGGGACTAGGCGGCCGGGAGCAGTACTTC. Protein: CASRLLPGLGGREQYF.

This sequence joins TRBV5-6 and TRBJ2-5; 8 bases are shared with TRBD1. This CDR3 has 13 amino acids. V was pared by 2 bases and J by 5 bases, with 2 bases of the junction left unmatched. Germline-derived CDR1 and CDR2 are SGHDT and YYEEEE. CDR3 coding DNA: TGTGCCAGCAGCTTCCGGGACAGGGAGACCCAGTACTTC. Translated, it gives CASSFRDRETQYF.

The rearrangement joins TRBV5-6 to TRBJ2-3; 11 nucleotides align to TRBD2. Looked up from germline, CDR1 is SGHDT and CDR2 is YYEEEE. The CDR3 runs 16 residues. V lost 1 base, J lost 5 bases, and 6 bases stayed unmatched. CDR3 in amino acids: CASSLTSGGALDTQYF. The CDR3 nucleotides are TGTGCCAGCAGCTTGACTAGCGGGGGAGCGTTAGATACGCAGTATTTT.

V and J are TRBV7-2 and TRBJ2-1; tentative D call: TRBD1 (6 bases). The CDR3 has 15 residues. CDR1 and CDR2 from the germline V gene are SGHTA and FQGNSA. V shed 1 base and J shed 1 base, with 8 bases lying between them. This CDR3 is CASSLVRGSYNEQFF. DNA for the CDR3: TGTGCCAGCAGCTTAGTCAGGGGTTCCTACAATGAGCAGTTCTTC.

Here the CDR3 reads CASRKSGRASYEQYF. In DNA, the CDR3 is TGTGCCAGCAGGAAAAGCGGGAGGGCCTCCTACGAGCAGTACTTC. V is TRBV2 and J is TRBJ2-7, with 10 bases fitting TRBD2. V was pared by 6 bases and J by 0 bases, with 5 bases of the junction left unmatched. The germline CDR1 and CDR2 sequences are SNHLY and FYNNEI. The CDR3 spans 15 residues.

This clone was counted a single time. This rearrangement joins TRBV2 to TRBJ1-1, with D maybe TRBD1 (5 bases). The CDR3 sequence is 14 residues long. The germline CDR1 and CDR2 sequences are SNHLY and FYNNEI. With 3 bases removed from V and 2 bases from J, the gap between germline ends came to 10 bases. The CDR3 DNA sequence: TGTGCCAGCAGTGAGGAGACAGTTAACACTGAAGCTTTCTTT. Translating gives CASSEETVNTEAFF.

The chain combines TRBV5-1 with TRBJ2-5; 9 bases fit TRBD2. Germline CDR1 and CDR2: SGHRS and YFSETQ. Trimming took 0 bases from V and 0 from J; bases not matched to a gene: 3. This CDR3 contains 16 residues. CDR3 DNA: TGCGCCAGCAGCTTGGGACTAGCGGCGTACCAAGAGACCCAGTACTTC. It encodes CASSLGLAAYQETQYF.

This clone is a singleton in its sample. J is TRBJ2-7 and V is TRBV27; weak D call: TRBD2 (6 bases). The V gene's germline CDR1 is MNHEY and CDR2 SMNVEV (reference sequence). V was shortened by 2 bases and J by 7 bases, with 9 bases between the two germline ends. The CDR3 contains 12 residues. The CDR3 nucleotides are TGTGCCAGCAGTTTACCAGGACTAGAGCAGTACTTC. Amino acid sequence: CASSLPGLEQYF.

This clone was recorded once. In DNA form, the CDR3 reads TGTGCCAGCAGCGTTGGGACAGGGGGCGATGAAAAACTGTTTTTT. This encodes CASSVGTGGDEKLFF. The chain is built from TRBV5-8 and TRBJ1-4; 12 bases match TRBD1. Germline CDR1 SGHTS, CDR2 YDEGEE. The CDR3 is 15 amino acids. V lost 4 bases and J lost 6; bases outside the gene matches: 4.

The chain carries TRBV10-1 and TRBJ2-4; TRBD2 agrees at 7 bases. This CDR3 is built from 16 residues. V lost 0 bases to trimming and J lost 0 bases; unmatched junction nucleotides: 2. CDR1 and CDR2 (germline): WNHNN, SYGVQD (reference sequence). The chain's CDR3 is CASSESGGGAKNIQYF. For the CDR3, the DNA is TGCGCCAGCAGTGAGTCCGGCGGGGGAGCCAAAAACATTCAGTACTTC.

This clone appeared a single time. The chain couples TRBV5-6 to TRBJ2-1; D unclear. The CDR3 is made up of 11 amino acids. V gave up 0 bases and J gave up 12 bases, with 7 bases separating them. From germline, CDR1 is SGHDT and CDR2 YYEEEE. CDR3 sequence (DNA): TGTGCCAGCAGCTTGGGAGGTGGGCAGTTCTTC. This encodes CASSLGGGQFF.

The chain recombines TRBV7-6 with TRBJ1-6; 8 bases match TRBD1. With 2 bases clipped from V and 2 bases from J, the junction kept 5 bases outside the gene matches. This CDR3 is built from 17 residues. Germline CDR1 is SGHVS and CDR2 is FNYEAQ. The DNA of the CDR3 is TGTGCCAGCAGCTTACGGGTCAGGGGGCCCTATAATTCACCCCTCCACTTT. As protein: CASSLRVRGPYNSPLHF.

The chain links TRBV12-5 to TRBJ2-3, with D maybe TRBD1 (5 bases). Germline assignment: CDR1 LGHNT and CDR2 FRNRAP. Trimming removed 1 base at V and 4 bases at J, with 6 bases between. The CDR3 runs 13 residues. CDR3 sequence reads: CASGLDRSDTQYF. In DNA, the CDR3 is TGTGCTAGTGGTTTGGACAGGTCAGATACGCAGTATTTT.